One and the same sample provided the 14 T cell receptor beta chains below, sequenced in a study of blood T cell repertoires in COVID-19. Some clones are missing from TCRdb's copy, which holds only in-frame ones; the method was immunoSEQ multiplex PCR. This table has approximately 290,000 clones, around 81% appearing once. Sequencing used peripheral blood. Every receptor here comes from an older person with COVID-19, enrolled during active disease.

The chain joins TRBV30 to TRBJ2-1, with TRBD2 identical over 11 bases. The CDR3 runs 15 residues. The V gene's germline CDR1 is GTSNPN and CDR2 SVGIG (reference sequence). The V gene end was trimmed by 2 bases and the J gene end by 9 bases; junction bases not matched to a gene: 9. CDR3 nucleotides: TGTGCCTGGAGTAAAAGAATAGCGGGAGGGGGTGAGCAGTTCTTC. It translates to CAWSKRIAGGGEQFF. The full variable domain, completed using reference TRBV30 and TRBJ2-1, is SQTIHQWPATLVQPVGSPLSLECTVEGTSNPNLYWYRQAAGRGLQLLFYSVGIGQISSEVPQNLSASRPQDRQFILSSKKLLLSDSGFYLCAWSKRIAGGGEQFFGPGTRLTVL.

CDR3 loop: CASSQQVGATYEQYF. Here the CDR3 DNA reads TGTGCCAGCAGCCAACAGGTTGGGGCAACCTACGAGCAGTACTTC. This chain uses TRBV7-2 with TRBJ2-7, with D possibly being TRBD1 (5 bases). The V and J ends lost 5 bases and 2 bases respectively, with 16 bases between them. In germline, CDR1 is SGHTA, CDR2 FQGNSA. This CDR3 spans 15 amino acids.

V gene TRBV12-3 or TRBV12-4 combines with J gene TRBJ2-7; no reliable D call. The CDR3 runs 12 residues. Trimming cost V 5 bases and J 3 bases, with 8 bases left between them. The CDR3 region has the DNA TGTGCCAGCAGTCCCACTGGCTACGAGCAGTACTTC. It specifies CASSPTGYEQYF.

This clone occurred once. The chain links TRBV20-1 to TRBJ1-5; D perhaps matches TRBD1 (6 bases). The V end was cut by 3 bases, the J end by 1 base, with 16 bases between. Germline V gives CDR1 DFQATT, CDR2 SNEGSKA (reference sequence). This CDR3 comprises 16 residues. The CDR3 here is CSASRAGESSNQPQHF. The CDR3, as DNA: TGCAGTGCTAGTAGGGCAGGGGAAAGCAGCAATCAGCCCCAGCATTTT.

The sample holds a few counts of this clone. The CDR3 DNA reads TGTGCCAGCAATTCACTTTTTGGCCGTGTAGGACACGAGCTACAAAATAGCAATCAGCCCCAGCATTTT. This encodes CASNSLFGRVGHELQNSNQPQHF. The rearrangement links TRBV28 to TRBJ1-5; perhaps TRBD1 as D (5 bases). V lost 7 bases to trimming and J lost 0 bases, with 37 bases between them. CDR1 is MDHEN and CDR2 is SYDVKM in the germline V gene. CDR3 length: 23 residues.

The chain employs TRBV5-6 and TRBJ1-1; D is unresolved. The CDR3 extends over 14 amino acids. Germline CDR1 SGHDT, CDR2 YYEEEE. Trimming removed 4 bases at V and 5 bases at J, with 15 bases between. CDR3 sequence reads: CASSGDLGATEAFF. CDR3 sequence (DNA): TGTGCCAGCAGCGGAGACTTAGGCGCAACTGAAGCTTTCTTT.

The chain uses TRBV19 and TRBJ1-5; tentatively, D is TRBD1 (5 bases). The CDR3 length is 15 residues. Trimming stripped 3 bases from V and 2 bases from J, with 11 bases between. Germline V CDR1 and CDR2: LNHDA, SQIVND (reference sequence). DNA for the CDR3: TGTGCCAGTAGTATCGGCAGGGTCGGCAATCAGCCCCAGCATTTT. This gives the protein CASSIGRVGNQPQHF.

V is TRBV7-2 and J is TRBJ1-3, with unresolved D. Trimming cost V 5 bases and J 3 bases, with 14 bases left between them. CDR1 SGHTA and CDR2 FQGNSA come from the germline V gene. CDR3 size: 15 residues. CDR3 loop: CASSLSGVLGNTIYF. The CDR3 nucleotides read TGTGCCAGCAGCCTCTCCGGTGTCCTTGGAAACACCATATATTTT.

This chain joins TRBV18 and TRBJ2-1; maybe TRBD1 (7 bases). Trimming left V 2 bases short and J 4 bases short, with 15 bases between. Germline-derived CDR1 and CDR2 are KGHSH and LQKENI. The CDR3 contains 16 residues. CDR3 DNA: TGTGCCAGCTCACCAACGCTGGCAGGGGGGTACAATGAGCAGTTCTTC. Protein sequence: CASSPTLAGGYNEQFF.

The J gene is TRBJ2-1, the V gene TRBV7-3, with TRBD2 identical over 15 bases. Germline lookup yields CDR1 SGHTA and CDR2 FQGTGA. This CDR3 has 20 amino acids. The V gene end was trimmed by 1 base and the J gene end by 4 bases; junction bases not matched to a gene: 11. CDR3 DNA: TGTGCCAGCAGCTTAAAGTCTGGGGCGGGACTAGCGGGGGGTTACAATGAGCAGTTCTTC. Its protein is CASSLKSGAGLAGGYNEQFF.

This rearrangement joins TRBV5-1 to TRBJ2-5; TRBD1 matches 7 bases. Germline CDR1 is SGHRS and CDR2 is YFSETQ. The V gene end was trimmed by 4 bases and the J gene end by 1 base; junction bases not matched to a gene: 4. This CDR3 region has 14 residues. CDR3 in DNA: TGCGCCAGCAGCAGGGGACAGTTCCAAGAGACCCAGTACTTC. It yields the protein CASSRGQFQETQYF.

V is TRBV7-9 and J is TRBJ1-5, with 9 bases identical to TRBD1. The CDR3 runs to 16 residues. With V trimmed by 5 bases and J by 7 bases, 12 bases remained unmatched. CDR1 and CDR2 from the germline V gene are SEHNR and FQNEAQ (reference sequence). DNA of the CDR3: TGTGCCAGCAGCCAGCAGGGACAGGGAGGTAGCCAGCCCCAGCATTTT. This encodes CASSQQGQGGSQPQHF.

The gene calls are TRBV28 and TRBJ2-3, with TRBD2 matching 7 bases. The CDR3 extends over 12 amino acids. V lost 6 bases, J lost 10 bases, and 7 bases stayed unmatched. Germline lookup yields CDR1 MDHEN and CDR2 SYDVKM. The CDR3 DNA follows: TGTGCCAGCAGAACCTCGGGACTACCGCAGTATTTT. Translating it yields CASRTSGLPQYF. The full variable domain, its missing parts supplied by reference TRBV28 and TRBJ2-3, is DVKVTQSSRYLVKRTGEKVFLECVQDMDHENMFWYRQDPGLGLRLIYFSYDVKMKEKGDIPEGYSVSREKKERFSLILESASTNQTSMYLCASRTSGLPQYFGPGTRLTVL.

This clone was seen once. The rearrangement links TRBV3-1 (or the pseudogene TRBV3-2) to TRBJ1-1; 8 bases match TRBD1. The germline CDR1 and CDR2 sequences are LGHDT and YNNKEL (reference sequence). V dropped 3 bases and J dropped 1; count of bases not matched to a gene: 10. The CDR3 consists of 17 residues. CDR3 nucleotides: TGTGCCAGCAGCCATTATCGGGACAGGACAACGAACACTGAAGCTTTCTTT. Residues: CASSHYRDRTTNTEAFF.